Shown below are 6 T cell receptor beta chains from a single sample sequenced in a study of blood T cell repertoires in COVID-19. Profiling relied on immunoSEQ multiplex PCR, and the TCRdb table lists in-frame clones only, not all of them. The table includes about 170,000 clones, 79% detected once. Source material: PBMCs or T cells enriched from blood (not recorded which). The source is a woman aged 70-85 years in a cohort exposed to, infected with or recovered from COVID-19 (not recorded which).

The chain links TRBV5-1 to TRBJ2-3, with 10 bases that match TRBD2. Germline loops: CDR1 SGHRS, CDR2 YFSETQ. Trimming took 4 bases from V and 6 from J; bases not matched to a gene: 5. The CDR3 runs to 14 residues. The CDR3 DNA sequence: TGCGCCAGCAGCGCCGGGACTAGCGCGGATACGCAGTATTTT. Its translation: CASSAGTSADTQYF.

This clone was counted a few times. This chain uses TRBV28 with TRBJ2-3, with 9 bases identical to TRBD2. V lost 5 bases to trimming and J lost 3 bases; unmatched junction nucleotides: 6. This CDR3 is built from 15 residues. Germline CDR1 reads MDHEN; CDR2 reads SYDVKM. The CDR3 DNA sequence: TGTGCCAGCAGTGATAGCGGGAGAAGGACAGATACGCAGTATTTT. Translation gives CASSDSGRRTDTQYF.

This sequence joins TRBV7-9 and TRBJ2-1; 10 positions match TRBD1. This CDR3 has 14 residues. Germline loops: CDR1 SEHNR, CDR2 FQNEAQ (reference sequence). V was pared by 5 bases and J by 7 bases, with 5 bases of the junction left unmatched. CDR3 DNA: TGTGCCAGCAGCGCTTGGGACAGGGGTAATGAGCAGTTCTTC. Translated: CASSAWDRGNEQFF.

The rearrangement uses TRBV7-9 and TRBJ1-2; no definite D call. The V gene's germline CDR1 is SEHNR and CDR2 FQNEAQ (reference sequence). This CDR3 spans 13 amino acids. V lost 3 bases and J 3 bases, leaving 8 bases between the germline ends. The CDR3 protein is CASSFFGDYGYTF. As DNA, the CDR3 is TGTGCCAGCAGCTTTTTCGGAGACTATGGCTACACCTTC.

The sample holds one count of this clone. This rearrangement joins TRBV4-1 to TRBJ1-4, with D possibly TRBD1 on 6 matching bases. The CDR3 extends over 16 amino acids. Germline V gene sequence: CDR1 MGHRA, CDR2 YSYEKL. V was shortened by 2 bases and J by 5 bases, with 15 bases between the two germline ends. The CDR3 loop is CASSQNMGARNEKLFF. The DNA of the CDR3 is TGCGCCAGCAGCCAAAATATGGGGGCCCGGAATGAAAAACTGTTTTTT.

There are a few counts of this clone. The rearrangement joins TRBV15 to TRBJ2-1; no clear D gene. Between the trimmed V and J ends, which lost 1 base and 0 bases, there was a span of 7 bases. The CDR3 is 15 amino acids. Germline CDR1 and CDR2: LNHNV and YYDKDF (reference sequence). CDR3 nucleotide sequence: TGTGCCACCAGCAGAGTTGCCGGCTCCTACAATGAGCAGTTCTTC. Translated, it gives CATSRVAGSYNEQFF.